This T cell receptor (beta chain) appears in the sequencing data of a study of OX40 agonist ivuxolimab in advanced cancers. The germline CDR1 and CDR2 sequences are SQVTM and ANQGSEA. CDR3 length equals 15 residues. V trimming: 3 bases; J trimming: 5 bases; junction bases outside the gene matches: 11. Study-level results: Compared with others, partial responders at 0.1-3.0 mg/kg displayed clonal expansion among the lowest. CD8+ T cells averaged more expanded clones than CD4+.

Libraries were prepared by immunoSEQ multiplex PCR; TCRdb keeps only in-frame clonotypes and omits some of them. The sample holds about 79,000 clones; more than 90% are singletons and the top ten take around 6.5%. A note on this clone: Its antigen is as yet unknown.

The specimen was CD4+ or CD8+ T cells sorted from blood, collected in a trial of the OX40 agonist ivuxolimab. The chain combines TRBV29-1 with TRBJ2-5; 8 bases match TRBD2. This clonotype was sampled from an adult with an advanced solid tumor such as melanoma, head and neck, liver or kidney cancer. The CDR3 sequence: CSVDPPGGAGETQYF. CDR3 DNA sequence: TGCAGCGTTGACCCGCCGGGGGGGGCCGGGGAGACCCAGTACTTC.